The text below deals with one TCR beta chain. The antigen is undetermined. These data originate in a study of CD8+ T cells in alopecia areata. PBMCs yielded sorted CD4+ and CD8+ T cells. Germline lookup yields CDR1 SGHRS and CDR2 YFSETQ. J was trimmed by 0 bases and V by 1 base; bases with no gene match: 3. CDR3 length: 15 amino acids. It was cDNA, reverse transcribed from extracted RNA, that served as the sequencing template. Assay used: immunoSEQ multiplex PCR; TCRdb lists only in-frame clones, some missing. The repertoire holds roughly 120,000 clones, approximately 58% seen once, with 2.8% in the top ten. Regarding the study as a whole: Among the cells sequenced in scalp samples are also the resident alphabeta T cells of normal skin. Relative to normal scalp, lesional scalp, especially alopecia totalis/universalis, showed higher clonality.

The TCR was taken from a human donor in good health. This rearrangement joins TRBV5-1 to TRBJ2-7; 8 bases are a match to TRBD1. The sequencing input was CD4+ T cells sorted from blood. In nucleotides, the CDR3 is TGCGCCAGCAGCTTGTGGGACAGGCTCTCCTACGAGCAGTACTTC. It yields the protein CASSLWDRLSYEQYF.